This TCR beta chain was recovered during a study of blood T cell repertoires in COVID-19. Study context: The samples span acute and convalescent COVID-19 from the United States, Italy and Spain. T cells, B-cell-depleted T cells, or PBMCs supplied cDNA or gDNA.

Method: immunoSEQ multiplex PCR; TCRdb's copy keeps in-frame clones and lacks some. The data hold about 290,000 clones, with over 80% observed a single time. V was pared by 1 base and J by 4 bases, with 9 bases of the junction left unmatched. The CDR3 sequence is 17 residues long. CDR1 and CDR2 from the germline V gene are SGHRS and YFSETQ. The sequence came from a woman in her forties or fifties with active or convalescent COVID-19. Input material: peripheral blood. V gene TRBV5-1 combines with J gene TRBJ1-2, with TRBD1 identical over 11 bases. DNA of the CDR3: TGCGCCAGCAGCTTGAGGACAGGGGGCCCGGACCTCTATGGCTACACCTTC. It specifies CASSLRTGGPDLYGYTF.